Listed here are 27 T cell receptor beta chains from one sample, sequenced in a study of blood T cell repertoires in COVID-19. Data came from immunoSEQ multiplex PCR; TCRdb stores just in-frame clones and leaves some out. The repertoire holds 140,000 to 150,000 clones, with approximately 84% as singletons. Material: PBMCs or T cells enriched from blood (not recorded which). These receptors originate from a woman aged 45-65 years with acute COVID-19.

V is TRBV11-2 and J is TRBJ1-2, with a tentative D call TRBD1 (5 bases). The germline gives CDR1 SGHAT, CDR2 FQNNGV. V was clipped by 4 bases and J by 5 bases, with 8 bases between them. This CDR3 region has 12 residues. This CDR3 is CASSSQAYGYTF. The DNA of the CDR3 is TGTGCCAGCAGCTCACAGGCTTATGGCTACACCTTC.

The gene calls are TRBV29-1 and TRBJ1-2; 7 bases line up with TRBD1. CDR3 length: 14 residues. With 5 bases clipped from V and 7 bases from J, the junction kept 13 bases outside the gene matches. The germline gives CDR1 SQVTM, CDR2 ANQGSEA. The CDR3 DNA sequence: TGCAGCGTTACCAGGGGACAGCTCCGGAGTGGCTACACCTTC. The encoded protein is CSVTRGQLRSGYTF.

This chain connects TRBV9 to TRBJ1-3, with a weak D call TRBD1 (5 bases). The V end lost 0 bases, the J end lost 4 bases, and 11 bases lay between the germline ends. The germline V gene has CDR1 SGDLS and CDR2 YYNGEE. This CDR3 has 15 residues. CDR3 protein: CASSVDRSGGNTIYF. Written as DNA, the CDR3 is TGTGCCAGCAGCGTAGACAGGTCTGGAGGAAACACCATATATTTT.

The chain recombines TRBV29-1 with TRBJ1-1; perhaps TRBD1 as D (6 bases). Germline V gene sequence: CDR1 SQVTM, CDR2 ANQGSEA. The ends were cut back, 5 bases at V and 3 bases at J, with 16 bases in the middle. This CDR3 is 14 amino acids long. Written as DNA, the CDR3 is TGCAGCGTTTGTCAAAACAGGGTGGACACTGAAGCTTTCTTT. Its protein is CSVCQNRVDTEAFF.

The chain joins TRBV7-9 to TRBJ2-7, with 9 nucleotides matching TRBD1. Germline trimming cut 5 bases from V and 6 bases from J; bases unmatched to any gene: 14. This CDR3 is 16 amino acids long. Germline V lookup: CDR1 SEHNR, CDR2 FQNEAQ (reference sequence). Here the CDR3 DNA reads TGTGCCAGCAGCACCCCTGGGGGACAGGGTTTCGGCGAGCAGTACTTC. This encodes CASSTPGGQGFGEQYF.

The chain joins TRBV14 to TRBJ2-1; 7 bases are a match to TRBD2. With 1 base clipped from V and 6 bases from J, the junction kept 3 bases outside the gene matches. The CDR3 covers 14 residues. In germline, CDR1 is SGHDN, CDR2 FVKESK. CDR3 amino acids: CASSQASGANEQFF. CDR3 coding DNA: TGTGCCAGCAGCCAAGCTAGCGGTGCCAATGAGCAGTTCTTC.

The chain employs TRBV13 and TRBJ2-7; D not certain. Germline values: CDR1 PRHDT, CDR2 FYEKMQ (reference sequence). V lost 4 bases and J lost 0, with 7 bases in between. This CDR3 comprises 13 residues. The CDR3 DNA follows: TGTGCCAGCAGCTCATCCATCTCCTACGAGCAGTACTTC. It specifies CASSSSISYEQYF.

A word on this clone: An end of the junction differs from the germline gene, which may be a read error. The gene calls are TRBV7-3 and TRBJ2-5; D gene uncertain. This CDR3 spans 13 amino acids. Germline CDR1 and CDR2: SGHTA and FQGTGA. CDR3 residues: CASSLNERETQYF. As DNA, the CDR3 is TGTGCCAGCAGTTTAAACGAGAGGGAGACCCAGTACTTC.

V usage is TRBV11-2 and J usage is TRBJ1-1; D unresolved. The CDR3 is made up of 14 amino acids. Germline values: CDR1 SGHAT, CDR2 FQNNGV. Trimming took off 3 bases at V and 6 bases at J, with 14 bases between the two ends. Here the CDR3 DNA reads TGTGCCAGCAGCTTTACTAGGCCGCCTTCTGAAGCTTTCTTT. The encoded protein is CASSFTRPPSEAFF. Full variable domain (remainder filled in from reference TRBV11-2 and TRBJ1-1): EAGVAQSPRYKIIEKRQSVAFWCNPISGHATLYWYQQILGQGPKLLIQFQNNGVVDDSQLPKDRFSAERLKGVDSTLKIQPAKLEDSAVYLCASSFTRPPSEAFFGQGTRLTVV.

CDR3 protein: CSAGTGGNQPQHF. The DNA of the CDR3 is TGCAGCGCGGGGACAGGGGGGAATCAGCCCCAGCATTTT. The J gene is TRBJ1-5, the V gene TRBV29-1; TRBD1 matches at 11 bases. V lost 7 bases to trimming and J lost 4 bases; unmatched junction nucleotides: 3. The CDR3 extends over 13 amino acids. The germline CDR1 and CDR2 sequences are SQVTM and ANQGSEA.

V and J are TRBV3-1 (or the pseudogene TRBV3-2) and TRBJ2-7; D possibly corresponds to TRBD2 (5 bases). The germline V and J ends were trimmed by 3 bases and 3 bases, with 12 bases remaining between them. Looked up from germline, CDR1 is LGHDT and CDR2 is YNNKEL (reference sequence). This CDR3 has 14 residues. In DNA form, the CDR3 reads TGTGCCAGCAGCCAGGGGAGTTTTCACTACGAGCAGTACTTC. This codes for CASSQGSFHYEQYF.

This clone was counted between two and nine times. The CDR3 is CASSISSRGTYGYTF. For the CDR3, the DNA is TGTGCCAGTAGTATAAGTAGCAGGGGAACCTATGGCTACACCTTC. This chain connects TRBV19 to TRBJ1-2; perhaps TRBD1 as D (6 bases). V gave up 2 bases and J gave up 4 bases, with 14 bases separating them. The germline V gene encodes CDR1 LNHDA and CDR2 SQIVND (reference sequence). This CDR3 has 15 amino acids.

This clone was seen a handful of times. The rearrangement links TRBV27 to TRBJ1-5; 7 bases map to TRBD1. The trim removed 5 bases at V and 2 bases at J, leaving 9 bases unmatched. In germline, CDR1 is MNHEY, CDR2 SMNVEV (reference sequence). The CDR3 loop spans 16 amino acids. The CDR3: CASSPGQFEGNQPQHF. CDR3 bases: TGTGCCAGCAGTCCGGGACAGTTCGAGGGCAATCAGCCCCAGCATTTT.

The chain recombines TRBV12-5 with TRBJ2-3; 13 bases line up with TRBD2. The CDR3 totals 15 residues. V dropped 7 bases and J dropped 9; count of bases not matched to a gene: 10. Germline assignment: CDR1 LGHNT and CDR2 FRNRAP. The CDR3 DNA sequence: TGTGCTAGTGCCACTAGCGGGAGGGCCAGATCAACGCAGTATTTT. It translates to CASATSGRARSTQYF.

This rearrangement joins TRBV19 to TRBJ1-5; no clear D. Germline lookup yields CDR1 LNHDA and CDR2 SQIVND (reference sequence). The CDR3 has 16 amino acids. V was shortened by 4 bases and J by 2 bases, with 15 bases between the two germline ends. The CDR3 region is CASSKSPSQGNQPQHF. The CDR3 nucleotides read TGTGCCAGTAGTAAAAGCCCCTCCCAGGGCAATCAGCCCCAGCATTTT.

The chain uses TRBV30 and TRBJ1-2; a possible D gene is TRBD1 (5 bases). Germline V lookup: CDR1 GTSNPN, CDR2 SVGIG (reference sequence). This CDR3 comprises 15 residues. V was shortened by 0 bases and J by 1 base, with 12 bases between the two germline ends. The CDR3, as DNA: TGTGCCTGGAGTGTGCGGACAACAGTTAACTATGGCTACACCTTC. Its translation: CAWSVRTTVNYGYTF. The whole variable domain, remainder taken from reference TRBV30 and TRBJ1-2, is SQTIHQWPATLVQPVGSPLSLECTVEGTSNPNLYWYRQAAGRGLQLLFYSVGIGQISSEVPQNLSASRPQDRQFILSSKKLLLSDSGFYLCAWSVRTTVNYGYTFGSGTRLTVV.

This rearrangement joins TRBV6-5 to TRBJ2-6; 9 bases map to TRBD1. CDR1 and CDR2 from the germline V gene are MNHEY and SVGAGI. The ends lost 8 bases at V and 0 bases at J; junction bases unmatched: 2. CDR3 length: 15 amino acids. The CDR3 loop reads CASGQGSSGANVLTF. The CDR3 DNA follows: TGTGCCAGCGGACAGGGGAGCTCTGGGGCCAACGTCCTGACTTTC.

This CDR3 reads CSASLSGRDYGYTF. In nucleotides, the CDR3 is TGCAGTGCTAGTCTATCAGGGAGGGACTATGGCTACACCTTC. The chain carries TRBV20-1 and TRBJ1-2; D might be TRBD1 (5 bases). The CDR3 consists of 14 residues. Germline assignment: CDR1 DFQATT and CDR2 SNEGSKA (reference sequence). V lost 3 bases to trimming and J lost 3 bases, with 14 bases between them.

V is TRBV6-5 and J is TRBJ1-5; D unclear. Trimming removed 2 bases at V and 3 bases at J, with 8 bases between. Germline CDR1 MNHEY, CDR2 SVGAGI. The CDR3 is 14 amino acids. CDR3 residues: CASSYGRYNQPQHF. The CDR3 coding sequence is TGTGCCAGCAGTTACGGCCGTTACAATCAGCCCCAGCATTTT.

The V call is TRBV18, the J call TRBJ1-1, with 7 nucleotides matching TRBD1. Looked up from germline, CDR1 is KGHSH and CDR2 is LQKENI. The CDR3 has 15 amino acids. Germline trimming cut 4 bases from V and 3 bases from J; bases unmatched to any gene: 8. The CDR3 DNA reads TGTGCCAGCTCACTCAATCTAGGACAGGACACTGAAGCTTTCTTT. Translated: CASSLNLGQDTEAFF.

V and J are TRBV19 and TRBJ1-3, with D perhaps matching TRBD1 (5 bases). Germline V gene lookup returns CDR1 LNHDA and CDR2 SQIVND (reference sequence). This CDR3 comprises 14 residues. V lost 5 bases and J lost 4, with 12 bases in between. CDR3 protein: CASSPRGEGNTIYF. CDR3 bases: TGTGCCAGTAGTCCTCGGGGGGAAGGAAACACCATATATTTT.

The chain carries TRBV6-5 and TRBJ1-1, with 7 positions matching TRBD1. Trimming took 5 bases from V and 1 from J; bases not matched to a gene: 7. CDR3 length: 15 amino acids. Looked up from germline, CDR1 is MNHEY and CDR2 is SVGAGI. The CDR3 coding sequence is TGTGCCAGCAGTCCAGGGGGAGAAGGGAACACTGAAGCTTTCTTT. It specifies CASSPGGEGNTEAFF.

This chain uses TRBV11-3 with TRBJ2-1; TRBD2 aligns across 14 bases. V lost 5 bases, J lost 8 bases, and 5 bases stayed unmatched. Per germline, CDR1 SGHNT and CDR2 YENEEA. The CDR3 contains 15 residues. As DNA, the CDR3 is TGTGCCAGCAGCCCCGGGACTAGCGGGAGCCATGAGCAGTTCTTC. Its protein product is CASSPGTSGSHEQFF.

The rearrangement links TRBV7-2 to TRBJ1-5; 10 bases agree with TRBD1. This CDR3 is 15 amino acids long. Trimming took 1 base from V and 6 from J; bases not matched to a gene: 3. Germline V gives CDR1 SGHTA, CDR2 FQGNSA. The CDR3 coding sequence is TGTGCCAGCAGCTTAGGACAGGGGGCGGCTCAGCCCCAGCATTTT. This translates into CASSLGQGAAQPQHF. The entire variable domain, with the rest obtained from reference TRBV7-2 and TRBJ1-5, is as follows: GAGVSQSPSNKVTEKGKDVELRCDPISGHTALYWYRQSLGQGLEFLIYFQGNSAPDKSGLPSDRFSAERTGGSVSTLTIQRTQQEDSAVYLCASSLGQGAAQPQHFGDGTRLSIL.

V and J are TRBV19 and TRBJ1-1; a possible D gene is TRBD1 (5 bases). V dropped 8 bases and J dropped 1 base, with 11 bases sitting between them. The V gene's germline CDR1 is LNHDA and CDR2 SQIVND (reference sequence). The CDR3 extends over 13 amino acids. CDR3 bases: TGTGCCAGTTGTGACAGCCAGAACACTGAAGCTTTCTTT. Translated, it gives CASCDSQNTEAFF.

CDR3 sequence (DNA): TGTGCCACCAGCGATAGCGGACACACAGATACGCAGTATTTT. This translates into CATSDSGHTDTQYF. The genes are TRBV15 and TRBJ2-3, with TRBD2 as a possible D gene (6 bases). Germline V gene sequence: CDR1 LNHNV, CDR2 YYDKDF (reference sequence). This CDR3 has 14 amino acids. V dropped 5 bases and J dropped 2 bases, with 11 bases sitting between them. Full variable domain (missing parts from reference TRBV15 and TRBJ2-3): DAMVIQNPRYQVTQFGKPVTLSCSQTLNHNVMYWYQQKSSQAPKLLFHYYDKDFNNEADTPDNFQSRRPNTSFCFLDIRSPGLGDTAMYLCATSDSGHTDTQYFGPGTRLTVL.

This sequence joins TRBV11-3 and TRBJ2-1; 8 nucleotides agree with TRBD2. The CDR3 spans 13 residues. CDR1 SGHNT and CDR2 YENEEA come from the germline V gene. V was clipped by 6 bases and J by 5 bases; unmatched bases: 3. CDR3 DNA: TGTGCCAGCAGGAGTAGCGGGGACAATGAGCAGTTCTTC. It is translated as CASRSSGDNEQFF. The full variable domain, its missing parts supplied by reference TRBV11-3 and TRBJ2-1, is EAGVVQSPRYKIIEKKQPVAFWCNPISGHNTLYWYLQNLGQGPELLIRYENEEAVDDSQLPKDRFSAERLKGVDSTLKIQPAELGDSAVYLCASRSSGDNEQFFGPGTRLTVL.